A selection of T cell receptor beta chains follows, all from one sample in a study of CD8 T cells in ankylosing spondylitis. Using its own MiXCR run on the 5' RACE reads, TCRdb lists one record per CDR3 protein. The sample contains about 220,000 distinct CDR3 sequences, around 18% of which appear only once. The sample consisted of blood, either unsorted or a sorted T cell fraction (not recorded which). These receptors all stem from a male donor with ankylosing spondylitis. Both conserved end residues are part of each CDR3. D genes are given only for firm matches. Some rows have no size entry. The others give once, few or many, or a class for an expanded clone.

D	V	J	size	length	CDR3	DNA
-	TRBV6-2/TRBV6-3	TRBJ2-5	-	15	CASSYPLGNQETQYF	TGTGCCAGCAGTTACCCCCTGGGAAATCAAGAGACCCAGTACTTC
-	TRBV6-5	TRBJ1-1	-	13	CASSSQENTEAFF	TGTGCCAGCAGTTCACAGGAGAACACTGAAGCTTTCTTT
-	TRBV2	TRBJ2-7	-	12	CASSAISYEQYF	TGTGCCAGCAGTGCCATATCCTACGAGCAGTACTTC
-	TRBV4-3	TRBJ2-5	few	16	CASSQDPIGGGETQYF	TGCGCCAGCAGCCAAGATCCGATAGGTGGGGGGGAGACCCAGTACTTC
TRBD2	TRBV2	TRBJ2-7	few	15	CASSEGTSGIYEQYF	TGTGCCAGCAGTGAAGGGACTAGCGGGATCTACGAGCAGTACTTC
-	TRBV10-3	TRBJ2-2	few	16	CAISPGDERDTGELFF	TGTGCCATCAGCCCAGGGGATGAACGGGACACCGGGGAGCTGTTTTTT
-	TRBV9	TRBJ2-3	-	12	CASSPNVGTQYF	TGTGCCAGCAGCCCAAACGTTGGGACGCAGTATTTT
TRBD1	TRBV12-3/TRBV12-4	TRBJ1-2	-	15	CASSLADRGRGGYTF	TGTGCCAGCAGTTTAGCGGACAGGGGGCGGGGTGGCTACACCTTC
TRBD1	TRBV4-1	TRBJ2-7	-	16	CASSLRGTGATYEQYF	TGCGCCAGCAGCCTTCGGGGGACAGGCGCAACCTACGAGCAGTACTTC
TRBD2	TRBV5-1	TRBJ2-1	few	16	CASTSGVAGGPDEQFF	TGCGCCAGCACCTCGGGGGTCGCGGGGGGGCCGGATGAGCAGTTCTTC
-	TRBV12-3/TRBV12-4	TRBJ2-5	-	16	CASSSPSDQRAETQYF	TGTGCCAGCAGTTCCCCCTCAGACCAGAGGGCGGAGACCCAGTACTTC
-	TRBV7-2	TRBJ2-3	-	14	CASNLHLREDTQYF	TGTGCCAGCAACCTCCACCTCAGAGAAGATACGCAGTATTTT
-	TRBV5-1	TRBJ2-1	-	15	CASSPLPGQMNEQFF	TGCGCCAGCAGCCCCCTTCCCGGACAGATGAATGAGCAGTTCTTC
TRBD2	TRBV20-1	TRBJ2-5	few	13	CSAREAGGETQYF	TGCAGTGCTAGAGAAGCGGGGGGGGAGACCCAGTACTTC
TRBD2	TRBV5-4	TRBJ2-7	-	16	CASSAVSGSIPYEQYF	TGTGCCAGCAGCGCCGTTAGCGGGAGTATCCCCTACGAGCAGTACTTC
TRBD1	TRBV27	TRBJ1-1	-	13	CASSLGQGREAFF	TGTGCCAGCAGTTTGGGACAGGGCCGTGAAGCTTTCTTT
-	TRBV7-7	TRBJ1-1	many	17	CASSLVWGGGINTEAFF	TGTGCTAGCAGCCTAGTCTGGGGCGGAGGAATTAACACTGAAGCTTTCTTT
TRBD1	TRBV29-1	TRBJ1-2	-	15	CSVDPGQGMIYGYTF	TGCAGCGTTGACCCGGGACAGGGGATGATCTATGGCTACACCTTC
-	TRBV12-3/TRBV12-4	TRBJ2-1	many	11	CASSLSDEQFF	TGTGCCAGCAGTTTAAGTGATGAGCAGTTCTTC
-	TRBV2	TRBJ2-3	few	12	CASSPALATQYF	TGTGCCAGCAGTCCGGCTCTGGCTACGCAGTATTTT
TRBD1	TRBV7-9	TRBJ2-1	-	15	CASSPGQDPYNEQFF	TGTGCCAGCAGCCCGGGACAGGACCCCTACAATGAGCAGTTCTTC
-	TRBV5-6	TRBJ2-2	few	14	CASSLGDGVGELFF	TGTGCCAGCAGCTTGGGGGACGGGGTCGGGGAGCTGTTTTTT
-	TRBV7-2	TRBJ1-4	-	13	CASSLSGNEKLFF	TGTGCCAGCAGCTTATCGGGGAATGAAAAACTGTTTTTT
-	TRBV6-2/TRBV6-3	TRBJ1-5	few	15	CASSESPNSNQPQHF	TGTGCCAGCTCGGAGTCACCAAATAGCAATCAGCCCCAGCATTTT
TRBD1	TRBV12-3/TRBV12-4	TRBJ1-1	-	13	CASSPGQWSEAFF	TGTGCCAGCAGTCCGGGACAGTGGTCGGAAGCTTTCTTT
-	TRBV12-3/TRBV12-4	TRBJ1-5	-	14	CASTDSDSNQPQHF	TGTGCCAGCACCGACAGTGATAGCAATCAGCCCCAGCATTTT
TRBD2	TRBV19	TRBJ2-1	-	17	CASSNVSGRAPYNEQFF	TGTGCCAGTAGTAACGTTAGCGGGAGGGCCCCGTACAATGAGCAGTTCTTC
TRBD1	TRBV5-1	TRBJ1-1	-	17	CASSPSGTGGIVTEAFF	TGCGCCAGCAGCCCATCCGGGACAGGGGGCATCGTAACTGAAGCTTTCTTT
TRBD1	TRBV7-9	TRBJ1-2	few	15	CASSIAGTGVYGYTF	TGTGCCAGCAGCATAGCCGGGACAGGGGTCTATGGCTACACCTTC
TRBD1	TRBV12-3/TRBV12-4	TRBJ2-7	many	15	CASSREQGSSYEQYF	TGTGCCAGCTCCCGGGAACAGGGGAGCTCCTACGAGCAGTACTTC
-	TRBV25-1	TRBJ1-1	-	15	CASSEVKGGDTEAFF	TGTGCCAGCAGTGAAGTAAAGGGTGGAGACACTGAAGCTTTCTTT
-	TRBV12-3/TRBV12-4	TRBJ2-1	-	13	CASSSTPIDEQFF	TGTGCCAGCAGTTCGACGCCGATCGATGAGCAGTTCTTC
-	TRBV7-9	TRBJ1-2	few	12	CVGGGSPYGYTF	TGTGTCGGAGGGGGGAGCCCCTATGGCTACACCTTC
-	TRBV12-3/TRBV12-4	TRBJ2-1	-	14	CASTLRISGREQFF	TGTGCCAGCACTTTAAGAATTAGCGGAAGGGAGCAGTTCTTC
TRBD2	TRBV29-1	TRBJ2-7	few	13	CSVDSGETYEQYF	TGCAGCGTTGACAGCGGGGAGACCTACGAGCAGTACTTC
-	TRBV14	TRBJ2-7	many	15	CASSQDYHPTYEQYF	TGTGCCAGCAGCCAAGATTACCACCCAACCTACGAGCAGTACTTC
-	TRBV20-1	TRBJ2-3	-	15	CSAYMRTETSDTQYF	TGCAGTGCTTACATGCGGACAGAAACCTCAGATACGCAGTATTTT
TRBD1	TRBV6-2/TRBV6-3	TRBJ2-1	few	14	CASSYQGAWNEQFF	TGTGCCAGCAGTTACCAGGGGGCATGGAATGAGCAGTTCTTC
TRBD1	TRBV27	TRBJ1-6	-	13	CASGWTGGSPLHF	TGTGCCAGCGGATGGACAGGGGGCTCACCCCTCCACTTT
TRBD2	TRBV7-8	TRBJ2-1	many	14	CASQTLAGEYEQFF	TGTGCCAGCCAAACACTAGCGGGAGAGTATGAGCAGTTCTTC
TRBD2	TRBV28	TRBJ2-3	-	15	CASSLGVASGSSQYF	TGTGCCAGCAGTTTGGGGGTGGCTAGCGGGAGTTCGCAGTATTTT
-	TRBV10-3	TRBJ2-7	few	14	CAISEPNNPYEQYF	TGTGCCATCAGTGAGCCGAACAACCCCTACGAGCAGTACTTC
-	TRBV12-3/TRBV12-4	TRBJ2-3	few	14	CASSFGSSTDTQYF	TGTGCCAGCAGTTTCGGGAGTAGCACAGATACGCAGTATTTT
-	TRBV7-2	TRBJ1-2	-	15	CASSAPGRRDYGYTF	TGTGCCAGCAGCGCCCCGGGACGCCGGGACTATGGCTACACCTTC
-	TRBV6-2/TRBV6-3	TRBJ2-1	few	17	CASSYGSPGTSYNEQFF	TGTGCCAGCAGTTACGGGTCTCCGGGGACCTCCTACAATGAGCAGTTCTTC
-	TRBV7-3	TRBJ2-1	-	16	CASSQMGGASLDEQFF	TGTGCCAGCAGCCAGATGGGGGGGGCCTCGTTGGATGAGCAGTTCTTC
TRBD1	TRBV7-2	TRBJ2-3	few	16	CASSLEAGGIADTQYF	TGTGCCAGCAGCTTAGAGGCAGGGGGCATCGCAGATACGCAGTATTTT
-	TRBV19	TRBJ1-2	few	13	CASSMGGTYGYTF	TGTGCCAGTAGTATGGGAGGGACCTATGGCTACACCTTC
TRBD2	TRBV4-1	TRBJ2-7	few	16	CASSQDWSSGSYEQYF	TGCGCCAGCAGCCAAGATTGGTCTAGCGGATCCTACGAGCAGTACTTC
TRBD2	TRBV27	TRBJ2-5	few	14	CASSPGLAWETQYF	TGTGCCAGCAGTCCCGGACTAGCCTGGGAGACCCAGTACTTC
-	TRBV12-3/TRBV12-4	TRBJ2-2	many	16	CASSLIRDHAGGELFF	TGTGCCAGCAGTCTCATCCGGGACCACGCGGGGGGGGAGCTGTTTTTT
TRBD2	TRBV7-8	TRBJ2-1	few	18	CASSESRAGGRSYNEQFF	TGTGCCAGCAGCGAATCCCGGGCGGGCGGGAGGTCCTACAATGAGCAGTTCTTC
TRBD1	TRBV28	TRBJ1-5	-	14	CASSPIGGYQPQHF	TGTGCCAGCAGTCCAATAGGGGGCTATCAGCCCCAGCATTTT
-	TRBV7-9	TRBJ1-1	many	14	CASSQPSLNTEAFF	TGTGCCAGCAGCCAACCCTCCCTGAACACTGAAGCTTTCTTT
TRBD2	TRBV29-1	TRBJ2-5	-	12	CSVEMGGKTQYF	TGCAGCGTTGAAATGGGGGGGAAGACCCAGTACTTC